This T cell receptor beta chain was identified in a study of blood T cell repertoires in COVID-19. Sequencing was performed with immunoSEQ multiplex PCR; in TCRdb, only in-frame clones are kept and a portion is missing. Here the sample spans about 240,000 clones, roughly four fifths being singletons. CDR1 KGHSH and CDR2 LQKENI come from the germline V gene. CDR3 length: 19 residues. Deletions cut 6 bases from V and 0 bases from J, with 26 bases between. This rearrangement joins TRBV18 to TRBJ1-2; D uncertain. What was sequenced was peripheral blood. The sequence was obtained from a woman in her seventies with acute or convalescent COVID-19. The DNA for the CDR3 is TGTGCCAGCTCGTCACCAGGAGGAGGGAAATCCGATACTAACTATGGCTACACCTTC. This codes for CASSSPGGGKSDTNYGYTF.